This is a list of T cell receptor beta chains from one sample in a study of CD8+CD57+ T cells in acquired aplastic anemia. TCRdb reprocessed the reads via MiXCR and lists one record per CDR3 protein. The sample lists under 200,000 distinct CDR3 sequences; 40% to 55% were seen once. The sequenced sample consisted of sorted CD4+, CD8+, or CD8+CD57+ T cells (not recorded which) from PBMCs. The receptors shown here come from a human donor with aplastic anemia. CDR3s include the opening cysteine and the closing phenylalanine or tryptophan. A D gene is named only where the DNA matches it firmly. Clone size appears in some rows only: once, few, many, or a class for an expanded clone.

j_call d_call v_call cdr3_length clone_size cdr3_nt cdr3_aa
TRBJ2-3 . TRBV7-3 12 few TGTGCCAGCAGTTTAACCTCCTATACGCAGTATTTT CASSLTSYTQYF
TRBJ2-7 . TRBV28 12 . TGTGCCAGCGAATCCAACTCCTACGAGCAGTACTTC CASESNSYEQYF
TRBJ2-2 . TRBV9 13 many TGTGCCAGCAGCGTAGCGTTAGAGGGGGAGCTGTTTTTT CASSVALEGELFF
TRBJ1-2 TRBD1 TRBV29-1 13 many TGCAGCGTCGAGGACAGGCCCTTCTATGGCTACACCTTC CSVEDRPFYGYTF
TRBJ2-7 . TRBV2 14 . TGTGCCAGCAGTGAAGGGTCAGGAACCTACGAGCAGTACTTC CASSEGSGTYEQYF
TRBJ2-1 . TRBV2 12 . TGTGCCAGCAGTGATCAAGGGGATGAGCAGTTCTTC CASSDQGDEQFF
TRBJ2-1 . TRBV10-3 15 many TGTGCCATCAGTGAGGGGCACAGGGACTACAATGAGCAGTTCTTC CAISEGHRDYNEQFF
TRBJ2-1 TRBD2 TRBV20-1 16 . TGCAGTGCTATGGCTAGCGGGACGATCTCCTACAATGAGCAGTTCTTC CSAMASGTISYNEQFF
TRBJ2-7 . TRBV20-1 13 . TGCAGTGCTAGAGATGGGCAGCTCTACGAGCAGTACTTC CSARDGQLYEQYF
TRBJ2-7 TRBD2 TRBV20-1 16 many TGCAGTGCTAGACCACGAGGGACTAGCGGGATATACGAGCAGTACTTC CSARPRGTSGIYEQYF
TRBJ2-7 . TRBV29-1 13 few TGCAGCGTTGAAAACACCTTAGGTTACGAGCAGTACTTC CSVENTLGYEQYF
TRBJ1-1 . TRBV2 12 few TGTGCCAGCAGGCTGGCGGGGGCTGACGCTTTCTTT CASRLAGADAFF
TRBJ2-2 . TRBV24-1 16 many TGTGCCACCAGTGATGAGTCGGGGGGCCGGACCGGGGAGCTGTTTTTT CATSDESGGRTGELFF
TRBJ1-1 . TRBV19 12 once TGTGCCAGTAGTATAGGAGGCGTTGAAGCTTTCTTT CASSIGGVEAFF
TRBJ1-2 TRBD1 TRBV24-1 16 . TGTGCCACCAGTGACCCCGGGACAGGGGGTCGGTATGGCTACACCTTC CATSDPGTGGRYGYTF
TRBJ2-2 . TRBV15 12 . TGTGCCACCAGCTCGTACTTAGGGGAGCTGTTTTTT CATSSYLGELFF